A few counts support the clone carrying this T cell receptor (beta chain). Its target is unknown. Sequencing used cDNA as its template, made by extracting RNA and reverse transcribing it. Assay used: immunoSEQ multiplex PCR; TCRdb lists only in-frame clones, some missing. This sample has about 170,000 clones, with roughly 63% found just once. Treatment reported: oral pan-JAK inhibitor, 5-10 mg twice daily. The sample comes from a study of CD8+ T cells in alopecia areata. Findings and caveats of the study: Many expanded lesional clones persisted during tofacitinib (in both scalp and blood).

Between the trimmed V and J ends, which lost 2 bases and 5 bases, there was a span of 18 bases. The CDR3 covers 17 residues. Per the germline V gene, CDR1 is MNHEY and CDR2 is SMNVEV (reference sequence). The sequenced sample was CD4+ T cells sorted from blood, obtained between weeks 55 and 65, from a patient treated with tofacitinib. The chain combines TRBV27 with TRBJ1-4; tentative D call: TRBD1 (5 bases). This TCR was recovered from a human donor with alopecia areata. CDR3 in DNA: TGTGCCAGCAGTTTAAGCCCCGCGAGGGGCAGGAATGAAAAACTGTTTTTT. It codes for CASSLSPARGRNEKLFF.